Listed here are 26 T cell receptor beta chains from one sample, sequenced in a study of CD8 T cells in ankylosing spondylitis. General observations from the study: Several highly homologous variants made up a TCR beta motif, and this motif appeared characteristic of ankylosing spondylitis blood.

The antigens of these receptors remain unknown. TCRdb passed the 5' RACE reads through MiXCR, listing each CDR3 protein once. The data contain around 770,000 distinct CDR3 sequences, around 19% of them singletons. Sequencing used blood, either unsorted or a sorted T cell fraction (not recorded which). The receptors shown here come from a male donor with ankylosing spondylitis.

The CDR3 region is CASSERTGNYEQYF. The DNA of the CDR3 is TGTGCCAGCAGTGAAAGGACAGGGAACTACGAGCAGTACTTC. This chain links TRBV2 with TRBJ2-7, with 8 bases aligning to TRBD1. CDR3 size: 14 residues. Germline lookup yields CDR1 SNHLY and CDR2 FYNNEI. V shed 2 bases and J 3 bases; nucleotides not matched to a gene: 3.

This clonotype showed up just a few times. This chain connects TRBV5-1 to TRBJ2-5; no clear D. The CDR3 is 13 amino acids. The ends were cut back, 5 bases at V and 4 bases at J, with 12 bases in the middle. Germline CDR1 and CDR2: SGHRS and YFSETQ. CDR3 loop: CASRDPPVETQYF. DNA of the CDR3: TGCGCCAGCAGGGACCCACCCGTAGAGACCCAGTACTTC.

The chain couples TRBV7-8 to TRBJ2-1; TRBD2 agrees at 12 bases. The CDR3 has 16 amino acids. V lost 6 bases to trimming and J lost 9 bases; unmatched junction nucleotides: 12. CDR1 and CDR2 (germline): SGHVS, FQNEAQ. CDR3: CASSPFLAGGFSEQFF. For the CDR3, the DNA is TGTGCCAGCAGTCCATTTCTAGCGGGAGGGTTTAGTGAGCAGTTCTTC.

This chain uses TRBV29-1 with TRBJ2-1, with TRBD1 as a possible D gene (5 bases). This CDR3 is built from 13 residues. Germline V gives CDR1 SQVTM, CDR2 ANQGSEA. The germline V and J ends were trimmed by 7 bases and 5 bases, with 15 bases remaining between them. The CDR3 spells CSGSRDPNNEQFF. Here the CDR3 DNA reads TGCAGCGGGTCCAGGGATCCGAACAATGAGCAGTTCTTC.

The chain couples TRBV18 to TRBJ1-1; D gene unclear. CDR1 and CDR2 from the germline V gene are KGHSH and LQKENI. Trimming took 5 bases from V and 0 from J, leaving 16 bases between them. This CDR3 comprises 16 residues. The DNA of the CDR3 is TGTGCCAGCTCAGAGGACCGGCCCCCGTTGAACACTGAAGCTTTCTTT. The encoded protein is CASSEDRPPLNTEAFF.

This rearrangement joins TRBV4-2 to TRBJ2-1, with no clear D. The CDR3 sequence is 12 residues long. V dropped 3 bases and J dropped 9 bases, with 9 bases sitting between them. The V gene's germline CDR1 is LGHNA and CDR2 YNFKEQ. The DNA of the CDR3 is TGTGCCAGCAGCCACGCTTCTGGTGAGCAGTTCTTC. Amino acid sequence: CASSHASGEQFF.

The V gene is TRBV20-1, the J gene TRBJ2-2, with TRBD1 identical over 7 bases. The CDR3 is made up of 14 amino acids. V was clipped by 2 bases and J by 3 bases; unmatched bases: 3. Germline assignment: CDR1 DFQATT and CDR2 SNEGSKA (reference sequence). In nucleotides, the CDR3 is TGCAGTGCTAGACCCGGGACAGACACCGGGGAGCTGTTTTTT. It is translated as CSARPGTDTGELFF.

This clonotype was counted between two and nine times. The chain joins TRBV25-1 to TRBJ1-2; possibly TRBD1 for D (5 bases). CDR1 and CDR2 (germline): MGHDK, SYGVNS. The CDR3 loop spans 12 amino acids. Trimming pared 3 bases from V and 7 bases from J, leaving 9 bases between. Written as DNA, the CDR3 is TGTGCCAGCAGTGATGTGGGGGGTGGCTACACCTTC. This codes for CASSDVGGGYTF.

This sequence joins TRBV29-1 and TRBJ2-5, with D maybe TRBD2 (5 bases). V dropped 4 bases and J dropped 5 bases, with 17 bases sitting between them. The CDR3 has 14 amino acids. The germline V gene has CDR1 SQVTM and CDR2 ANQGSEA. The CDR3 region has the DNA TGCAGCGTTGGGCTAATTGGGCGGAGGGAGACCCAGTACTTC. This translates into CSVGLIGRRETQYF.

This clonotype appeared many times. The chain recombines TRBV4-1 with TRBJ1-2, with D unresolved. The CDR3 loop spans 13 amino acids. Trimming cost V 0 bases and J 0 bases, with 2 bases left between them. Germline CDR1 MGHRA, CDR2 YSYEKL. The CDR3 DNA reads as TGCGCCAGCAGCCAAGATTCTAACTATGGCTACACCTTC. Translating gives CASSQDSNYGYTF.

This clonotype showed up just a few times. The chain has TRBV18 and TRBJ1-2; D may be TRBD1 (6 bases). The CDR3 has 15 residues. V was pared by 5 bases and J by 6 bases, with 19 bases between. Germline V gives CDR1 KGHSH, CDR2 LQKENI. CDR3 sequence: CASSDSTGYLNGYTF. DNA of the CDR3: TGTGCCAGCTCAGACTCGACAGGCTACCTTAATGGCTACACCTTC.

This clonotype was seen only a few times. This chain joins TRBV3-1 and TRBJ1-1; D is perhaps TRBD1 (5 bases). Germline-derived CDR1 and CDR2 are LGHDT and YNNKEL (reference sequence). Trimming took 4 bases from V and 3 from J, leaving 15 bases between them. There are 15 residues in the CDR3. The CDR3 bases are TGTGCCAGCAGCCCCTCCGTGAAGGGACACACTGAAGCTTTCTTT. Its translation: CASSPSVKGHTEAFF. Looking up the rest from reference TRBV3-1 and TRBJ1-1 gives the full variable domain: DTAVSQTPKYLVTQMGNDKSIKCEQNLGHDTMYWYKQDSKKFLKIMFSYNNKELIINETVPNRFSPKSPDKAHLNLHINSLELGDSAVYFCASSPSVKGHTEAFFGQGTRLTVV.

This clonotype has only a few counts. The CDR3 DNA is TGTGCCAGCTCACAATCGAGCTCCTACAATGAGCAGTTCTTC. Its translation: CASSQSSSYNEQFF. The chain combines TRBV11-2 with TRBJ2-1; no firm D call. Germline V gene data show CDR1 as SGHAT and CDR2 as FQNNGV. Trimming took 8 bases from V and 0 from J, leaving 11 bases between them. The CDR3 totals 14 residues.

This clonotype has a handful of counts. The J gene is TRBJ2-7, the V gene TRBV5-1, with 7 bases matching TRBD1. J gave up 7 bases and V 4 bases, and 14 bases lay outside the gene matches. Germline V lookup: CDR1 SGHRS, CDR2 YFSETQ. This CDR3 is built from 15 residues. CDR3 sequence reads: CASSSPGTEPMEQYF. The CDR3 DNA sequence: TGCGCCAGCAGCAGTCCCGGGACAGAGCCTATGGAGCAGTACTTC.

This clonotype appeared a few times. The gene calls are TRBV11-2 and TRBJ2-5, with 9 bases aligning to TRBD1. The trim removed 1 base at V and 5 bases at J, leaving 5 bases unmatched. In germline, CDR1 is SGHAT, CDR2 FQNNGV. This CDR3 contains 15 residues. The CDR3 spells CASSLAGTGSETQYF. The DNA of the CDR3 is TGTGCCAGCAGCTTAGCCGGGACAGGGTCGGAGACCCAGTACTTC.

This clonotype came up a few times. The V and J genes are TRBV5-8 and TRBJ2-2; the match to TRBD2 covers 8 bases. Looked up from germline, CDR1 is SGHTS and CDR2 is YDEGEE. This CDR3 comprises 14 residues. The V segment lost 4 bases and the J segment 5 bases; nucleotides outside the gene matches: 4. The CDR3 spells CASSQGLETGELFF. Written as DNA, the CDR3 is TGTGCCAGCAGCCAGGGACTAGAGACCGGGGAGCTGTTTTTT.

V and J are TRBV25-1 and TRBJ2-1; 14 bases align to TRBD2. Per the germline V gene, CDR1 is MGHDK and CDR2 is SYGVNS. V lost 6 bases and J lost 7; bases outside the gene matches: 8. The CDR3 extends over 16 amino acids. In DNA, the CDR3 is TGTGCCAGCAGCCCTCCGGGACTAGCGGGAGATAATGAGCAGTTCTTC. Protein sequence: CASSPPGLAGDNEQFF.

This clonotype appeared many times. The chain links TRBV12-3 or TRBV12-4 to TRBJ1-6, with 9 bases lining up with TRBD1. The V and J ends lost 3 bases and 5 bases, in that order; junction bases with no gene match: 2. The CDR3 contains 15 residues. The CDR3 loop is CASSLTGGNNSPLHF. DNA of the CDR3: TGTGCCAGCAGTTTGACAGGGGGTAATAATTCACCCCTCCACTTT.

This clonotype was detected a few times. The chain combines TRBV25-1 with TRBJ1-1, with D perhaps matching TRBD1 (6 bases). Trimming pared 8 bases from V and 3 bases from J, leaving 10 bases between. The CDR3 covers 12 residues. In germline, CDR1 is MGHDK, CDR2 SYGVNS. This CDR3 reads CASHGQYTEAFF. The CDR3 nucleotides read TGTGCCAGCCATGGACAGTACACTGAAGCTTTCTTT.

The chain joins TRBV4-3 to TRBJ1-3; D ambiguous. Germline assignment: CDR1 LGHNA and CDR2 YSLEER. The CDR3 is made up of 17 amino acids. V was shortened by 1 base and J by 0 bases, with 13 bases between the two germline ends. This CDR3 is CASSQVPKPSSGNTIYF. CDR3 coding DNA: TGCGCCAGCAGCCAAGTTCCCAAACCGAGCTCTGGAAACACCATATATTTT.

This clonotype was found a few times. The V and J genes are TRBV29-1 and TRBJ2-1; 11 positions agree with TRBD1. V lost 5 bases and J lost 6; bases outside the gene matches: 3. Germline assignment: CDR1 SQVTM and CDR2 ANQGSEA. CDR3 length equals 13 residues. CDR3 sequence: CSVSGQGANEQFF. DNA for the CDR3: TGCAGCGTTAGTGGACAGGGGGCCAATGAGCAGTTCTTC.

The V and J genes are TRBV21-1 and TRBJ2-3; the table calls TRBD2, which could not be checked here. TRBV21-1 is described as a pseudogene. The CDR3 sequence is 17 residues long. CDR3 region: CASSKARAGGATDTQYF. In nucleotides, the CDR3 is TGTGCCAGCAGCAAAGCGCGAGCGGGGGGAGCCACCGATACGCAGTATTTT.

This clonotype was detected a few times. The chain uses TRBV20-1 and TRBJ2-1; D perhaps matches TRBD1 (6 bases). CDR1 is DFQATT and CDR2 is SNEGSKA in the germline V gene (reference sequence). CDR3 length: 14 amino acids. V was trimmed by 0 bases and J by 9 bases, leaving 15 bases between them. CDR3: CSARDGRPRGEQFF. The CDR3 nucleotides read TGCAGTGCTAGAGATGGCAGACCCAGGGGTGAGCAGTTCTTC.

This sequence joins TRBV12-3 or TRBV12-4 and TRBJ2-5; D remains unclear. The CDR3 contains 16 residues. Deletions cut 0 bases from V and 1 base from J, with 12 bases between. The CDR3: CASSLALNLGQETQYF. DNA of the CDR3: TGTGCCAGCAGTTTAGCCCTAAATTTGGGCCAAGAGACCCAGTACTTC.

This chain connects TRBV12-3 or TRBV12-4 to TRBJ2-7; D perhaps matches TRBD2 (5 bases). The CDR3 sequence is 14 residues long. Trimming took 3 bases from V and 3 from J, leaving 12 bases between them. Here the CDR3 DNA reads TGTGCCAGCAGTTTCATTGAGGGCAGCTACGAGCAGTACTTC. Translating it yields CASSFIEGSYEQYF.

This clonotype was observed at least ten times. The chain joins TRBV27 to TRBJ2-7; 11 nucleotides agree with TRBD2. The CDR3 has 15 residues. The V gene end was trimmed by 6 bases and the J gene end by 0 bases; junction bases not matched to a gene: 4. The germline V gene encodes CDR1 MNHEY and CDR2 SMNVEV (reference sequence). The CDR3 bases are TGTGCCAGCAGCCTGGGACTAGCGGACTCCTACGAGCAGTACTTC. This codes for CASSLGLADSYEQYF.